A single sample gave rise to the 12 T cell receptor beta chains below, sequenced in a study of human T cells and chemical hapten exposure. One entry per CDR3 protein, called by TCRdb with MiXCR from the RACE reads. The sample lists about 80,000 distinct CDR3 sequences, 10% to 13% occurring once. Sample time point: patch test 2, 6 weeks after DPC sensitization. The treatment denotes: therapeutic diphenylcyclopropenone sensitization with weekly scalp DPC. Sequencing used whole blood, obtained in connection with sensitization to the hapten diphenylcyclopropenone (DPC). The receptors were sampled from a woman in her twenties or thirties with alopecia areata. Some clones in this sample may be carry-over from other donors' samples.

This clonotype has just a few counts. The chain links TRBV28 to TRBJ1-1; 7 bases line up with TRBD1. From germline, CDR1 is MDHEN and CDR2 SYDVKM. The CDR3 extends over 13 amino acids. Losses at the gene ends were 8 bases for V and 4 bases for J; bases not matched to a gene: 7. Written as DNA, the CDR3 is TGTGCCAGCGGAACGACAGGGCCCACTGAAGCTTTCTTT. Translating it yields CASGTTGPTEAFF.

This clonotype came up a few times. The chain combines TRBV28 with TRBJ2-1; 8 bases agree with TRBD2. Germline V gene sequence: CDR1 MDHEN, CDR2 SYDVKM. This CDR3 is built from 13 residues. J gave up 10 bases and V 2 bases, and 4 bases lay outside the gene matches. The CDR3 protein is CASSLAGGHEQFF. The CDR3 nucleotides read TGTGCCAGCAGTTTAGCGGGAGGACACGAGCAGTTCTTC. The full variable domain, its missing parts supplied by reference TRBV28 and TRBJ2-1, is DVKVTQSSRYLVKRTGEKVFLECVQDMDHENMFWYRQDPGLGLRLIYFSYDVKMKEKGDIPEGYSVSREKKERFSLILESASTNQTSMYLCASSLAGGHEQFFGPGTRLTVL.

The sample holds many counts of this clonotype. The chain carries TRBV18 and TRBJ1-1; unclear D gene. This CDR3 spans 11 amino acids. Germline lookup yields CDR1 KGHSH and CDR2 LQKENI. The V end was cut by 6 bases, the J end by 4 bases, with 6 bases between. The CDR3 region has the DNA TGTGCCAGCTCCACGAGCACTGAAGCTTTCTTT. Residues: CASSTSTEAFF.

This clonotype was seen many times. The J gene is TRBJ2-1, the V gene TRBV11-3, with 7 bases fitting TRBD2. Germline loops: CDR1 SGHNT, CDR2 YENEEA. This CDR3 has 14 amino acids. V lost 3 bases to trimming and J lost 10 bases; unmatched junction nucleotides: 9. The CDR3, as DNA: TGTGCCAGCAGCTTGAGCGGGGCCCGCGGAGAGCAGTTCTTC. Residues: CASSLSGARGEQFF. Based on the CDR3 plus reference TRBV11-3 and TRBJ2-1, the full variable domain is EAGVVQSPRYKIIEKKQPVAFWCNPISGHNTLYWYLQNLGQGPELLIRYENEEAVDDSQLPKDRFSAERLKGVDSTLKIQPAELGDSAVYLCASSLSGARGEQFFGPGTRLTVL.

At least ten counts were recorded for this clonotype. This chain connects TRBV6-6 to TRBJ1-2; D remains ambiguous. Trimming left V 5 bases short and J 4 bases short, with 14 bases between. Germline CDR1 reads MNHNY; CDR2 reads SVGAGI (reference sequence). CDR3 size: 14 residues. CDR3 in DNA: TGTGCCAGCAGTCCTAGGGCGGACGGCTATGGCTACACCTTC. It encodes CASSPRADGYGYTF.

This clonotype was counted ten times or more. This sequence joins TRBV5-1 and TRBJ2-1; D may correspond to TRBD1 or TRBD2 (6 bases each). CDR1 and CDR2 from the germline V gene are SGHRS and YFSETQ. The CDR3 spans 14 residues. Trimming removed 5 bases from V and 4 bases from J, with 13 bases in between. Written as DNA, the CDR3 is TGCGCCAGCAGTGTTGAGGGGGGATACAATGAGCAGTTCTTC. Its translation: CASSVEGGYNEQFF.

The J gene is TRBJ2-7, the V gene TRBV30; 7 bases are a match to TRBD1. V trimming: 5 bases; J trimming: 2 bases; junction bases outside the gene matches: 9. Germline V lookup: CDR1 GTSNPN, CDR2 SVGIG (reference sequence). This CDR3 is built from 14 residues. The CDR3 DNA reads TGTGCCTGGGCTCCCGGGACAGCGACCTACGAGCAGTACTTC. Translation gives CAWAPGTATYEQYF. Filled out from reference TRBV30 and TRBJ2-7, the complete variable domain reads SQTIHQWPATLVQPVGSPLSLECTVEGTSNPNLYWYRQAAGRGLQLLFYSVGIGQISSEVPQNLSASRPQDRQFILSSKKLLLSDSGFYLCAWAPGTATYEQYFGPGTRLTVT.

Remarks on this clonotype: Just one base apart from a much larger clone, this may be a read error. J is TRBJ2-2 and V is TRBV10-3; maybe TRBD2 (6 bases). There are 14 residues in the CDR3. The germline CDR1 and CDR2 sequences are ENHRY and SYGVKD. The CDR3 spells CAISVGTETGGLFF. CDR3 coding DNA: TGTGCCATCAGTGTCGGGACCGAGACCGGGGGGCTGTTTTTT.

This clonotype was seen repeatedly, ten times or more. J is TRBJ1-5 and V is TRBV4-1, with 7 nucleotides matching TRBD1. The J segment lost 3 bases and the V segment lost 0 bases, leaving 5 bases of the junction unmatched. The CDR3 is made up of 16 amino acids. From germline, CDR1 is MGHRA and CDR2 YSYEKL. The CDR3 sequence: CASSQDPGTVNQPQHF. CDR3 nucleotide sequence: TGCGCCAGCAGCCAAGATCCCGGGACAGTCAATCAGCCCCAGCATTTT.

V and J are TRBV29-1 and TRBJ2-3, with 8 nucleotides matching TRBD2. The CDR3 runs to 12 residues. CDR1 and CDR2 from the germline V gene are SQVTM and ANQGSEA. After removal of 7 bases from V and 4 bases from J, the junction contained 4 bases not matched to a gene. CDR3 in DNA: TGCAGCGGCCGGGGGGGACCAGATACGCAGTATTTT. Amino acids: CSGRGGPDTQYF.

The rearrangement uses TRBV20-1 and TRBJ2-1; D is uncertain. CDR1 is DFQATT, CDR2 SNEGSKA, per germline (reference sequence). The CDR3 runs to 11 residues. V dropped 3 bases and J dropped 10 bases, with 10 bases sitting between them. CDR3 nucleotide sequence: TGCAGTGCTAGCGCTCCCAGGGAGCAGTTCTTC. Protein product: CSASAPREQFF.

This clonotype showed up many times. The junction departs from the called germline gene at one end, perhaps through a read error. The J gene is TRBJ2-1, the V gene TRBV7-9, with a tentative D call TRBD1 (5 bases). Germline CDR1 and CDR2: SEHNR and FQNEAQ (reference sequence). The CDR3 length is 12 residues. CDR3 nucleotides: TGTGCCAGCAGCTTAAGCAGGGATGAACAGTTCTTC. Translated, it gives CASSLSRDEQFF.